This T cell receptor beta chain is from a study of T cells in Graves' hyperthyroidism and ophthalmopathy. General observations from the study: The majority of expanded thyroid clonotypes above 0.001 also appeared in blood. Model-based prediction identified ophthalmopathy a median about 6 months prior to its onset.

Clinical Activity Scores of at least 3, NOSPECS grades of at least 4 and durations under 3 months characterized ophthalmopathy patients. PBMCs were sourced from roughly 9.3 ml fresh peripheral blood. This clonotype was seen ten or more times. What it recognizes is unknown. Amplification yielded TCR beta CDR3 regions, with RNA transcripts as the source. Primed by the HTBI set, a first-round RT-PCR was run on the TCR CDR3. TCRdb recomputed calls from the multiplex PCR reads with MiXCR, one row per CDR3 protein. The sample has around 290,000 distinct CDR3 sequences, about 18% seen once. This clonotype was obtained from a woman in her fifties or sixties with Graves' ophthalmopathy. The sample consisted of blood.

The CDR3 DNA reads as TGTGCCACGAGAAGCTACAGGGGTGATTCACCCCTCCACTTT. Its protein is CATRSYRGDSPLHF. This chain links TRBV27 with TRBJ1-6; 7 bases match TRBD1. Germline V lookup: CDR1 MNHEY, CDR2 SMNVEV (reference sequence). The CDR3 is 14 amino acids. Germline trimming cut 10 bases from V and 8 bases from J; bases unmatched to any gene: 11.